Shown below are 16 T cell receptor beta chains from a single sample sequenced in a study of T cells in Graves' hyperthyroidism and ophthalmopathy. The investigators amplified TCR beta CDR3 regions from RNA transcripts. A first-round RT-PCR of the TCR CDR3 used the HTBI primer set. TCRdb processed the multiplex PCR reads anew with MiXCR; each CDR3 protein has one entry. This table has about 760,000 distinct CDR3 sequences, 30% to 40% appearing once. Sequenced input: blood. The receptor set was obtained from a middle-aged woman with Graves' hyperthyroidism.

This clonotype was seen a few times. The chain carries TRBV25-1 and TRBJ1-1; 7 nucleotides agree with TRBD1. Germline-derived CDR1 and CDR2 are MGHDK and SYGVNS. V shed 8 bases, J shed 1 base, and the junction held 10 bases outside the gene matches. The CDR3 covers 15 residues. The CDR3 DNA reads as TGTGCCAGCTCACCGGTCCGGGACAGGAACACTGAAGCTTTCTTT. It codes for CASSPVRDRNTEAFF.

Details on this clonotype: This could be a read error, since a much larger clone is one nucleotide away. The chain employs TRBV7-2 and TRBJ1-2; D is ambiguous. CDR1 and CDR2 (germline): SGHTA, FQGNSA. CDR3 length: 14 amino acids. Trimming pared 2 bases from V and 2 bases from J, leaving 9 bases between. The CDR3 region has the DNA TGTGCCAGCAGCTTATATCAGAGGAACTATGGCTACACCTTC. Its translation: CASSLYQRNYGYTF.

This clonotype was counted a few times. The chain joins TRBV5-8 to TRBJ1-6; D gene uncertain. The ends were cut back, 2 bases at V and 4 bases at J, with 13 bases in the middle. The CDR3 loop spans 16 amino acids. CDR1 SGHTS and CDR2 YDEGEE come from the germline V gene. CDR3 bases: TGTGCCAGCAGCTTAACGACCCTGAGGTATAATTCACCCCTCCACTTT. This sequence encodes CASSLTTLRYNSPLHF.

The CDR3 sequence: CASSQEGGYRMIYEQYF. The CDR3, as DNA: TGTGCCAGCAGCCAAGAAGGTGGCTACCGTATGATCTACGAGCAGTACTTC. The chain links TRBV7-9 to TRBJ2-7; D unresolved. The V gene's germline CDR1 is SEHNR and CDR2 FQNEAQ (reference sequence). This CDR3 contains 17 residues. V was pared by 5 bases and J by 3 bases, with 23 bases between.

V is TRBV7-9 and J is TRBJ2-2; a weak D match, TRBD2 (6 bases). The CDR3 is 12 amino acids. Trimming cost V 7 bases and J 8 bases, with 11 bases left between them. Germline values: CDR1 SEHNR, CDR2 FQNEAQ (reference sequence). This CDR3 is CASNRRGGELFF. In DNA, the CDR3 is TGTGCCAGCAACCGTCGGGGGGGGGAGCTGTTTTTT.

This clonotype has at least ten counts. V usage is TRBV2 and J usage is TRBJ1-6; TRBD1 matches 7 bases. Losses at the gene ends were 7 bases for V and 5 bases for J; bases not matched to a gene: 8. Germline V lookup: CDR1 SNHLY, CDR2 FYNNEI. The CDR3 sequence is 15 residues long. The chain's CDR3 is CASNADRDDNSPLHF. The CDR3 DNA follows: TGTGCCAGCAATGCCGACAGGGACGATAATTCACCCCTCCACTTT.

This clonotype was counted many times. The chain has TRBV6-5 and TRBJ2-5; D ambiguous. Germline CDR1 MNHEY, CDR2 SVGAGI. The CDR3 is made up of 13 amino acids. V dropped 2 bases and J dropped 4 bases, with 8 bases sitting between them. The CDR3 sequence: CASSYGVVETQYF. In DNA form, the CDR3 reads TGTGCCAGCAGTTACGGGGTGGTAGAGACCCAGTACTTC.

This clonotype was recorded a few times. The V call is TRBV7-9, the J call TRBJ1-1; TRBD1 is a possible D gene (5 bases). The CDR3 has 18 amino acids. Germline loops: CDR1 SEHNR, CDR2 FQNEAQ (reference sequence). The V end lost 0 bases, the J end lost 0 bases, and 17 bases lay between the germline ends. The DNA of the CDR3 is TGTGCCAGCAGCTTAGCGAAGGCACAAGGGGCCATGAACACTGAAGCTTTCTTT. This encodes CASSLAKAQGAMNTEAFF.

Turning to this clonotype: The germline gene is not matched at one end of the junction; a read error may be the cause. The chain uses TRBV19 and TRBJ1-1; TRBD1 agrees at 7 bases. Germline loops: CDR1 LNHDA, CDR2 SQIVND (reference sequence). The CDR3 loop spans 12 amino acids. Here the CDR3 reads CTSRGQASEAFF. Here the CDR3 DNA reads TGTACCAGTAGAGGACAGGCGTCTGAAGCTTTCTTT.

Worth noting for this clonotype: This could be a read error, since a much larger clone is one nucleotide away. The conserved phenylalanine or tryptophan normally closing the CDR3 is absent here, so this likely arose from a read error. The chain joins TRBV20-1 to TRBJ1-5; D perhaps matches TRBD1 (5 bases). The CDR3 contains 12 residues. Germline CDR1 is DFQATT and CDR2 is SNEGSKA (reference sequence). The V end was cut by 7 bases, the J end by 4 bases, with 11 bases between. The CDR3 region has the DNA TGCAGTGTTAGGACAAGTAATCAGCCCCAGCATCTT. This sequence encodes CSVRTSNQPQHL.

The CDR3 region has the DNA TGTGCCACCAGCAGATGGGGGGACGGGGCTGGAAACACCATATATTTT. It specifies CATSRWGDGAGNTIYF. The rearrangement links TRBV15 to TRBJ1-3; a possible D gene is TRBD1 (5 bases). Germline V lookup: CDR1 LNHNV, CDR2 YYDKDF (reference sequence). The CDR3 loop spans 16 amino acids. V dropped 2 bases and J dropped 2 bases, with 13 bases sitting between them.

This clonotype was observed a handful of times. Compared with germline, one end of the junction differs, possibly owing to a read error. CDR3 protein: CASSQVPHSLQPQHF. The CDR3 nucleotides are TGCGCCAGCAGCCAAGTCCCCCACAGCCTTCAGCCCCAGCATTTT. The rearrangement joins TRBV7-9 to TRBJ1-5, with D unclear. Per the germline V gene, CDR1 is SEHNR and CDR2 is FQNEAQ (reference sequence). This CDR3 has 15 amino acids. The variable domain in full, with the rest retrieved from reference TRBV7-9 and TRBJ1-5, is DTGVSQNPRHKITKRGQNVTFRCDPISEHNRLYWYRQTLGQGPEFLTYFQNEAQLEKSRLLSDRFSAERPKGSFSTLEIQRTEQGDSAMYLCASSQVPHSLQPQHFGDGTRLSIL.

The chain employs TRBV6-5 and TRBJ2-5; no clear D. Looked up from germline, CDR1 is MNHEY and CDR2 is SVGAGI. Trimming cost V 0 bases and J 1 base, with 6 bases left between them. The CDR3 runs to 14 residues. CDR3 region: CASSYSYTQETQYF. The DNA of the CDR3 is TGTGCCAGCAGTTACTCTTACACCCAAGAGACCCAGTACTTC.

This clonotype has ten or more counts. The rearrangement joins TRBV10-2 to TRBJ1-2; D remains ambiguous. Trimming took off 8 bases at V and 5 bases at J, with 24 bases between the two ends. The CDR3 is 16 amino acids. Germline loops: CDR1 WSHSY, CDR2 SAAADI. The CDR3 here is CASRTNRAPTLYGYTF. The CDR3 DNA sequence: TGCGCCAGCCGGACCAACCGGGCCCCAACTTTGTATGGCTACACCTTC.

J is TRBJ2-7 and V is TRBV10-3, with D maybe TRBD1 (6 bases). Germline V lookup: CDR1 ENHRY, CDR2 SYGVKD. CDR3 length equals 14 residues. The ends were cut back, 10 bases at V and 3 bases at J, with 19 bases in the middle. CDR3 DNA: TGTGCCAGCGCCCCTGGACAGTCTATCTACGAGCAGTACTTC. Protein product: CASAPGQSIYEQYF.

The chain uses TRBV6-6 and TRBJ1-1; no reliable D call. The CDR3 extends over 12 amino acids. V lost 2 bases and J 5 bases, leaving 6 bases between the germline ends. Per the germline V gene, CDR1 is MNHNY and CDR2 is SVGAGI (reference sequence). CDR3 nucleotide sequence: TGTGCCAGCAGTTACGCGGTGACTGAAGCTTTCTTT. Translation: CASSYAVTEAFF.